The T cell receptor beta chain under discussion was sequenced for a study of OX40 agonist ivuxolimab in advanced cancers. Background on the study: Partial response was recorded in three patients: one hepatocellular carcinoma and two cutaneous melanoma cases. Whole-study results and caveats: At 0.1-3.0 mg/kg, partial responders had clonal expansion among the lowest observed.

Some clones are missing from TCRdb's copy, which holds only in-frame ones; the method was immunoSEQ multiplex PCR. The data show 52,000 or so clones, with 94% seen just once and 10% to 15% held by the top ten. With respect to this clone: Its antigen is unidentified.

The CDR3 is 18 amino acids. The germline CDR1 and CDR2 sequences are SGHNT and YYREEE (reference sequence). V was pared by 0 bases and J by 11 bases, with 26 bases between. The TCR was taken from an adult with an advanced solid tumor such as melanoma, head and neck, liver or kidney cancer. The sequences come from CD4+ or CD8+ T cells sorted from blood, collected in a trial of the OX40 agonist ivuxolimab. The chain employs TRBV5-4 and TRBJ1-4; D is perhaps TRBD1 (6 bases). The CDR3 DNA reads TGTGCCAGCAGCTTGGAGCCGGACAGCCTCCTAATCTCTGAGAAACTGTTTTTT. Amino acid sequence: CASSLEPDSLLISEKLFF.